Listed below are T cell receptor beta chains from one sample, sequenced in a study of blood T cell repertoires in COVID-19. Repertoires were generated with immunoSEQ multiplex PCR, while TCRdb's copy carries only in-frame clones and drops some. The profile shows about 190,000 clones, less than 85% of them singletons. The sample comprised PBMCs or T cells enriched from blood (not recorded which). Receptors originate from a woman in her thirties who had recovered from COVID-19. Both conserved end residues are part of each CDR3. The order of the fields is D gene, V gene, CDR3 length, J gene, clone size, CDR3 DNA, CDR3 protein. A D gene is named only where the DNA matches it firmly. The size entry is marked missing in some rows and otherwise reads once, few, many or a size class.

>.|TRBV2|14|TRBJ1-1|.
TGTGCCAGCAGTGAACTACAGGGAGTCACTGAAGCTTTCTTT
CASSELQGVTEAFF
>TRBD1|TRBV7-3|16|TRBJ1-2|.
TGTGCCAGCAGCCCCACCGGGACAGGGGGCGAGTATGGCTACACCTTC
CASSPTGTGGEYGYTF
>.|TRBV6-5|15|TRBJ2-3|.
TGTGCCAGCAGTTACTCGATAGCAGGGCCAGATACGCAGTATTTT
CASSYSIAGPDTQYF
>TRBD2|TRBV28|17|TRBJ2-5|.
TGTGCCAGCAGCCCGGGGGGAGCGGGGGGGCCTTGGGAGACCCAGTACTTC
CASSPGGAGGPWETQYF
>TRBD1|TRBV4-1|17|TRBJ1-2|.
TGCGCCAGCAGCCAATCCGGGACAGCCTTAGAGATCTATGGCTACACCTTC
CASSQSGTALEIYGYTF
>.|TRBV2|13|TRBJ2-7|.
TGTGCCAGCAGCGGCCGATGGGGGGACGAGCAGTACTTC
CASSGRWGDEQYF
>TRBD1|TRBV10-1|14|TRBJ1-5|.
TGCGCCAGCAGTGATGGACAGGAGGGGCAGCCCCAGCATTTT
CASSDGQEGQPQHF
>.|TRBV29-1|14|TRBJ2-1|.
TGCAGCGTTGAATCACTAGTGGGAAACAATGAGCAGTTCTTC
CSVESLVGNNEQFF
>.|TRBV13|13|TRBJ2-2|.
TGTGCCAGCAGCTTAGAAGGGGCCGGGGAGCTGTTTTTT
CASSLEGAGELFF
>TRBD2|TRBV6-5|15|TRBJ2-1|.
TGTGCCAGCAGGGGTCCGGGACTAGCGGGGAATGAGCAGTTCTTC
CASRGPGLAGNEQFF
>.|TRBV7-8|12|TRBJ1-5|.
TGTGCGGGTGGGGCAACCAATCAGCCCCAGCATTTT
CAGGATNQPQHF
>TRBD1|TRBV5-1|14|TRBJ1-5|.
TGCGCCAGCAGCCCGACAGGGGGCGAGTTGACCCAGCATTTT
CASSPTGGELTQHF
>.|TRBV18|13|TRBJ2-7|.
TGTGCCAGCTCACCGCCCGGACTATACGAGCAGTACTTC
CASSPPGLYEQYF
>TRBD2|TRBV5-4|15|TRBJ2-5|.
TGTGCCAGCAGCTCCTGGACTAGCGGGGAAGAGACCCAGTACTTC
CASSSWTSGEETQYF
>TRBD2|TRBV5-1|14|TRBJ2-3|.
TGCGCCAGCAGCCTTGGACTAGCGGTAGATACGCAGTATTTT
CASSLGLAVDTQYF
>TRBD2|TRBV2|16|TRBJ2-3|.
TGTGCCAGCAGCGTTGGGGCCCAGCGGGGGGGAGATACGCAGTATTTT
CASSVGAQRGGDTQYF
>TRBD1|TRBV24-1|15|TRBJ1-2|.
TGTGCCACCAGTGATCCCGCCAGGGGGCTTGTTGGCTACACCTTC
CATSDPARGLVGYTF
>.|TRBV3-1/TRBV3-2|15|TRBJ1-6|.
TGTGCCAGCAGCCAAGGCCGAGTCCCCAATTCACCCCTCCACTTT
CASSQGRVPNSPLHF
>.|TRBV9|14|TRBJ1-6|once
TGTGCCAGCAGCAAGGGGGGGGACAATTCACCCCTCCACTTT
CASSKGGDNSPLHF
>.|TRBV28|14|TRBJ1-6|.
TGTGCCACGGGGGAACATTCCTATAATTCACCCCTCCACTTT
CATGEHSYNSPLHF
>.|TRBV6-4|17|TRBJ2-2|.
TGTGCCAGCAGTGAAAGACACCTACCAGCGAACACCGGGGAGCTGTTTTTT
CASSERHLPANTGELFF
>.|TRBV11-2|12|TRBJ1-1|.
TGTGCCAGCAGCTTAACGTCGAACGGAGCTTTCTTT
CASSLTSNGAFF
>TRBD2|TRBV2|20|TRBJ2-5|.
TGTGCCAGCAGTGATTCGGACAGCTGGACTAGCGGGGGGATTCAAGAGACCCAGTACTTC
CASSDSDSWTSGGIQETQYF
>.|TRBV24-1|13|TRBJ2-5|.
TGTGCCACCAGTGAAGGAGCGGGTGAGACCCAGTACTTC
CATSEGAGETQYF
>.|TRBV15|12|TRBJ1-2|.
TGTGCCACCAGCAGAGATAAACTTGGCTACACCTTC
CATSRDKLGYTF
>.|TRBV5-4|13|TRBJ2-7|.
TGTGCCAGCAGCCTGGGGAGCACCTACGAGCAGTACTTC
CASSLGSTYEQYF
>TRBD2|TRBV5-1|16|TRBJ2-2|.
TGCGCCAGCAGCCGGACTAGCGGGAGTATCACCGGGGAGCTGTTTTTT
CASSRTSGSITGELFF
>TRBD2|TRBV28|15|TRBJ2-7|.
TGTGCCAGCAGCCGACTAGCGGGAGGGCTATACGAGCAGTACTTC
CASSRLAGGLYEQYF
>TRBD2|TRBV11-2|16|TRBJ2-1|.
TGTGCCAGCACCATCCTACTAGCGGCTTCCTACAATGAGCAGTTCTTC
CASTILLAASYNEQFF
>.|TRBV27|16|TRBJ2-7|once
TGTGCCAGCAGTTTATCTTATCAGGGGCCCCGCTACGAGCAGTACTTC
CASSLSYQGPRYEQYF
>.|TRBV11-2|13|TRBJ1-2|few
TGTGCCAGCAGCTTAGAGTCTACGGTGGGCTACACCTTC
CASSLESTVGYTF
>TRBD1|TRBV4-2|15|TRBJ2-2|once
TGTGCCAGCACCCCGGGACAGGGAAGCACCGGGGAGCTGTTTTTT
CASTPGQGSTGELFF
>.|TRBV29-1|14|TRBJ2-1|.
TGCAGCGGGCAACGGGGAAGCTCCTACAATGAGCAGTTCTTC
CSGQRGSSYNEQFF
>.|TRBV27|18|TRBJ2-4|.
TGTGCCAGCAGTTATAGCCCCTTTAGGCCGTCGGGTAGAAACATTCAGTACTTC
CASSYSPFRPSGRNIQYF
>TRBD1|TRBV4-1|18|TRBJ1-3|.
TGCGCCAGCAGCCAAGGGTATTCGGACAGGGTGCTGGGAAACACCATATATTTT
CASSQGYSDRVLGNTIYF
>TRBD1|TRBV28|14|TRBJ1-4|.
TGTGCCAGCGGGGAGACAGGGGGCCGGGAAAAACTGTTTTTT
CASGETGGREKLFF
>.|TRBV19|15|TRBJ1-3|.
TGTGCCAGTAGTATCGGGTTACTCTCTGGAAACACCATATATTTT
CASSIGLLSGNTIYF
>.|TRBV5-4|15|TRBJ2-3|.
TGTGCCAGCAGCTTCGGCCCTAAAGCAGGAGATACGCAGTATTTT
CASSFGPKAGDTQYF
>TRBD1|TRBV5-1|14|TRBJ2-7|few
TGCGCCAGCAGCCGGGGGACAGGGAACACGGAGCAGTACTTC
CASSRGTGNTEQYF
>.|TRBV7-2|13|TRBJ2-7|.
TGTGCCAGCAGCCTTCGACAGGACTACGAGCAGTACTTC
CASSLRQDYEQYF
>TRBD1|TRBV5-1|16|TRBJ1-1|.
TGCGCCAGCAGCTTATCCGGGACAGAGGTACGGACTGAAGCTTTCTTT
CASSLSGTEVRTEAFF
>TRBD1|TRBV19|15|TRBJ1-4|.
TGTGCCAGTAGTACACCGGGACAGGGGAATGAAAAACTGTTTTTT
CASSTPGQGNEKLFF
>.|TRBV14|16|TRBJ1-3|.
TGTGCCAGCAGCCAAGATAAAGGGAGGAGTGGAAACACCATATATTTT
CASSQDKGRSGNTIYF
>TRBD2|TRBV15|16|TRBJ2-1|few
TGTGCCACCAGCAGAGCCAGCGGGATATCCTACAATGAGCAGTTCTTC
CATSRASGISYNEQFF
>.|TRBV29-1|13|TRBJ1-1|.
TGCAGCGTTTCAGGGGATTGGGACACTGAAGCTTTCTTT
CSVSGDWDTEAFF
>.|TRBV5-1|14|TRBJ2-3|.
TGCGCCAGCAGGAAAGGACTATTCCCAGATACGCAGTATTTT
CASRKGLFPDTQYF
>TRBD2|TRBV19|17|TRBJ2-5|few
TGTGCCAGTAGTATAAGGGCTAGCGGGGGGGCCCAAGAGACCCAGTACTTC
CASSIRASGGAQETQYF
>.|TRBV2|14|TRBJ2-1|few
TGTGCCAGCAGTGACTCGACGGGATCGCTTGAGCAGTTCTTC
CASSDSTGSLEQFF
>TRBD2|TRBV9|16|TRBJ2-3|.
TGTGCCAGCAGCCAAGAAGGAGCGGGGGGGCCAGATACGCAGTATTTT
CASSQEGAGGPDTQYF
>.|TRBV3-1/TRBV3-2|16|TRBJ2-2|few
TGTGCCAGCAGCCAAATTGGGAGAGCGAACACCGGGGAGCTGTTTTTT
CASSQIGRANTGELFF
>.|TRBV5-1|14|TRBJ1-4|.
TGCGCCAGCAGCTTCGAGGGGGCTAATGAAAAACTGTTTTTT
CASSFEGANEKLFF
>TRBD2|TRBV11-3|15|TRBJ2-1|.
TGTGCCAGCAGCTTAAGGACTAGCGGCTACAATGAGCAGTTCTTC
CASSLRTSGYNEQFF
>TRBD1|TRBV7-9|17|TRBJ2-4|.
TGTGCCAGCAGCCGGACAGGGGCAGGTCGGGCCAAAAACATTCAGTACTTC
CASSRTGAGRAKNIQYF
>TRBD1|TRBV3-1/TRBV3-2|16|TRBJ1-1|.
TGTGCCAGCAGCCAAGAAGGGGACAGGGGGCGCGCTGAAGCTTTCTTT
CASSQEGDRGRAEAFF
>.|TRBV28|15|TRBJ1-5|.
TGTGCCAGCAGTTTCACGGGAAAGACGAGTCAGCCCCAGCATTTT
CASSFTGKTSQPQHF
>TRBD1|TRBV6-6|14|TRBJ1-5|.
TGTGCCAGCAGGGGACAGGGTATCGGTCAGCCCCAGCATTTT
CASRGQGIGQPQHF
>TRBD1|TRBV6-1|15|TRBJ2-1|.
TGTGCCAGCAGTGATGGACAGGGCACCTACAATGAGCAGTTCTTC
CASSDGQGTYNEQFF
>.|TRBV19|14|TRBJ2-3|.
TGTGCCAGTAGTATTCGACAGACCACAGATACGCAGTATTTT
CASSIRQTTDTQYF
>TRBD1|TRBV19|17|TRBJ2-7|.
TGTGCCAGTAGGGCCCGACAGGGGGCGAAATTAGGCTACGAGCAGTACTTC
CASRARQGAKLGYEQYF